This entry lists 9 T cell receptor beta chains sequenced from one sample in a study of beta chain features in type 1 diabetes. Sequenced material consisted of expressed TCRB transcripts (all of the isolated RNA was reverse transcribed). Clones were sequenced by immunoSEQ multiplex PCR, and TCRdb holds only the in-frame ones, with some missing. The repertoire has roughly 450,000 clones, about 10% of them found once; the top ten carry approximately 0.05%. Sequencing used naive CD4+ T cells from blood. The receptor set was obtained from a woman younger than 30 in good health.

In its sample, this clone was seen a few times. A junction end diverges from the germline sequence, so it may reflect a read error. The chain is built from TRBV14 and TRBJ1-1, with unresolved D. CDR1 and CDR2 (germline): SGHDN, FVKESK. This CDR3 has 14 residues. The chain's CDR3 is CASIQVRLNTEAFF. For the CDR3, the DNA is TGTGCCAGCATCCAAGTAAGGCTGAACACTGAAGCTTTCTTT.

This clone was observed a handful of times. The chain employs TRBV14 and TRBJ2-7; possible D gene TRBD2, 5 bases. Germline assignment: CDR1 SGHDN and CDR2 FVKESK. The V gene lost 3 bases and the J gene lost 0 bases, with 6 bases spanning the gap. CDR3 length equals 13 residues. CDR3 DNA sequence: TGTGCCAGCAGCCACGGGAACTCCTACGAGCAGTACTTC. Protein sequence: CASSHGNSYEQYF. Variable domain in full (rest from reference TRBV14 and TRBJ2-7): EAGVTQFPSHSVIEKGQTVTLRCDPISGHDNLYWYRRVMGKEIKFLLHFVKESKQDESGMPNNRFLAERTGGTYSTLKVQPAELEDSGVYFCASSHGNSYEQYFGPGTRLTVT.

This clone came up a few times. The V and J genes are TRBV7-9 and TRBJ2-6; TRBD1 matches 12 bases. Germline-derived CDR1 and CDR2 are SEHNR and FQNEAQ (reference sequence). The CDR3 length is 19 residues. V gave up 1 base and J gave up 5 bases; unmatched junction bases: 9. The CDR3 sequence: CASSLGGTGGLLWANVLTF. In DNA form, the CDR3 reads TGTGCCAGCAGCTTAGGAGGGACAGGGGGCTTACTCTGGGCCAACGTCCTGACTTTC. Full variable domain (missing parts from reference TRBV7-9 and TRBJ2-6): DTGVSQNPRHKITKRGQNVTFRCDPISEHNRLYWYRQTLGQGPEFLTYFQNEAQLEKSRLLSDRFSAERPKGSFSTLEIQRTEQGDSAMYLCASSLGGTGGLLWANVLTFGAGSRLTVL.

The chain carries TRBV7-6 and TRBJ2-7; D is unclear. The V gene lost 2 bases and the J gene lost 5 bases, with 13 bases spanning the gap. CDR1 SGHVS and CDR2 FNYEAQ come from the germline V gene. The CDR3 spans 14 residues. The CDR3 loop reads CASSLSRAGDEQYF. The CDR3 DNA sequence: TGTGCCAGCAGCTTAAGCCGGGCTGGGGACGAGCAGTACTTC.

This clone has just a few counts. CDR3 bases: TGTGCCAGCAGCGTAGGGGACCTAAGTGGTCCCTACGAGCAGTACTTC. Amino acids: CASSVGDLSGPYEQYF. The chain uses TRBV9 and TRBJ2-7, with D possibly called TRBD1 or TRBD2 (5 bases each). Per germline, CDR1 SGDLS and CDR2 YYNGEE. The CDR3 has 16 amino acids. Trimming took off 0 bases at V and 2 bases at J, with 15 bases between the two ends.

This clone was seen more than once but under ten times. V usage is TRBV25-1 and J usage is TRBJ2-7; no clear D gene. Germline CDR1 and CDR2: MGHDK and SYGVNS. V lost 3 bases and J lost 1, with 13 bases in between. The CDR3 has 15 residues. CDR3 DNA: TGTGCCAGCAGTGATGCAAGAGGCAGGTCCTACGAGCAGTACTTC. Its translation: CASSDARGRSYEQYF.

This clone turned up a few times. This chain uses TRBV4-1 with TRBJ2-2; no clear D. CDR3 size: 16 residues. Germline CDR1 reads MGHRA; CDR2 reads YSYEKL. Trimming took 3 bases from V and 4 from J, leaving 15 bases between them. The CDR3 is CASSHPRARGTGELFF. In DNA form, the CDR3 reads TGCGCCAGCAGCCACCCCCGGGCCCGTGGCACCGGGGAGCTGTTTTTT.

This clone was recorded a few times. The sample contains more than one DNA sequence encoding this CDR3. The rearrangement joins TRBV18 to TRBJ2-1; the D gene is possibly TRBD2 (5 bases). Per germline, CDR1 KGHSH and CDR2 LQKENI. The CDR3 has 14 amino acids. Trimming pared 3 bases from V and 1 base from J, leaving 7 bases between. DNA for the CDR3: TGTGCCAGCTCACCTCGGGGTTCCTACAATGAGCAGTTCTTC. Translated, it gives CASSPRGSYNEQFF. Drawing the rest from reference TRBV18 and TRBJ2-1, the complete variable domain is NAGVMQNPRHLVRRRGQEARLRCSPMKGHSHVYWYRQLPEEGLKFMVYLQKENIIDESGMPKERFSAEFPKEGPSILRIQQVVRGDSAAYFCASSPRGSYNEQFFGPGTRLTVL.

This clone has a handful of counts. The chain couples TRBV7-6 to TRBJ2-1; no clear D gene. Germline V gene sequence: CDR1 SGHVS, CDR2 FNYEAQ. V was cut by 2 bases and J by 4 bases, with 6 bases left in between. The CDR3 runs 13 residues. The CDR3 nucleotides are TGTGCCAGCAGCTTATCTCAATACAATGAGCAGTTCTTC. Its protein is CASSLSQYNEQFF.